Included here is one T cell receptor (beta chain) sequence, with context. CDR3 length: 15 residues. With 0 bases clipped from V and 3 bases from J, the junction kept 2 bases outside the gene matches. CDR1 and CDR2 (germline): SGHRS, YFSETQ. How the authors handled the data: For nucleated cells, counts were estimated from reference gene primer amplification. Here immunoSEQ multiplex PCR was the method, and the copy in TCRdb shows in-frame clones only, minus some. V and J calls and clone size are given by that table; D and trimming were obtained from the DNA. The table lists around 140,000 clones, around 81% of them singletons, with roughly 8.2% in the top ten. This sample was taken from a study of blood T cell repertoires in COVID-19. Study-wide context: Whether acute or convalescent, the COVID-19 samples came from the United States, Italy and Spain. From T cells, B-cell-depleted T cells, or PBMCs came the material, which was cDNA or gDNA.

This sequence was found in a human donor in a cohort sampled during active COVID-19. The chain carries TRBV5-1 and TRBJ1-3, with TRBD1 matching over 8 bases. Sequencing was performed on peripheral blood. The CDR3, as DNA: TGCGCCAGCAGCTTGGACAGGGGGTTTGGAAACACCATATATTTT. Translating it yields CASSLDRGFGNTIYF.